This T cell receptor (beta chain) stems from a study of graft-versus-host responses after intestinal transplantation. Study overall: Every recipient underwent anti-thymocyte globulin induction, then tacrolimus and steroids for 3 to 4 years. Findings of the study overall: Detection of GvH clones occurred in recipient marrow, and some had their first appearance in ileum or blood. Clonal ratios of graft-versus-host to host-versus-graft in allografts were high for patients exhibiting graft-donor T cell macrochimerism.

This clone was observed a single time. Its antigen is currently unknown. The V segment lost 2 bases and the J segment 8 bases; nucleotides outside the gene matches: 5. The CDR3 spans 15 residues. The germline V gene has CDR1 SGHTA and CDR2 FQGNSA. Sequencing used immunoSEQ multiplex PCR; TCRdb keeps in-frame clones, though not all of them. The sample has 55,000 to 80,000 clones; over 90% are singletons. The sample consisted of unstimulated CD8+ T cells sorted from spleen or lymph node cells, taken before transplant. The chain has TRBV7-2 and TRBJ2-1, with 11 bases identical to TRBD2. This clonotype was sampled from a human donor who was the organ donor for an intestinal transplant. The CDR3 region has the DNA TGTGCCAGCAGCTTAAATAGCGGGAGGGCCGATGAGCAGTTCTTC. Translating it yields CASSLNSGRADEQFF.